The rows below give T cell receptor beta chains drawn from one sample of a study of blood T cell repertoires in COVID-19. TCRdb keeps only in-frame clones here, not all; method: immunoSEQ multiplex PCR. The sample holds about 280,000 clones; about 89% are singletons and the top ten take about 8.8%. Sample: peripheral blood. The receptors here all came from a man aged 35 to 55 with active or convalescent COVID-19. The CDR3 runs from the conserved cysteine through the conserved F or W. The D gene is left open where the match is weak. Clone size appears in some rows only: once, few, many, or a class for an expanded clone.

>TRBV13|-|TRBD1|15|TRBJ1-1
TGTGCCAGCAGCAACTCCGGGACAGGGGATTTAGAAGCTTTCTTT
CASSNSGTGDLEAFF
>TRBV24-1|-|-|14|TRBJ1-2
TGTGCCACCAGGCCGGCCACAGGATCCTATGGCTACACCTTC
CATRPATGSYGYTF
>TRBV15|-|-|15|TRBJ2-7
TGTGCCACCAGCAGAGAGTTGAGGGAGTCCGTCGAGCAGTACTTC
CATSRELRESVEQYF
>TRBV12-3/TRBV12-4|-|-|12|TRBJ2-7
TGTGCCAGCAGCCCCTCGGGTCCCGAGCAGTACTTC
CASSPSGPEQYF
>TRBV6-5|few|-|12|TRBJ2-3
TGTGCCAGTCGGGACTTCACAGATACGCAGTATTTT
CASRDFTDTQYF
>TRBV6-5|many|TRBD1|14|TRBJ2-2
TGTGCCAGCAGAGGGACAGGGTCGTGGGGGGAGCTGTTTTTT
CASRGTGSWGELFF
>TRBV24-1|-|-|14|TRBJ2-7
TGTGCCACCAGTGACCCAGGCCGGGACTACGAGCAGTACTTC
CATSDPGRDYEQYF
>TRBV6-5|-|-|14|TRBJ2-5
TGTGCCAGCCGAGGCACCGGCTCCCTGGATGCCCAGTACTTC
CASRGTGSLDAQYF
>TRBV10-3|-|-|14|TRBJ2-7
TGTGCCATCAGCGATCAGGGGGGTGCCTACGAGCAGTACTTC
CAISDQGGAYEQYF
>TRBV3-1/TRBV3-2|once|TRBD1|14|TRBJ1-2
TGTGCCAGCAGCCAATCGGACAGGGGCCATGGCTACACCTTC
CASSQSDRGHGYTF
>TRBV29-1|-|TRBD1|11|TRBJ2-3
TGCAGCGGGCAGGGGGTAGATACGCAGTATTTT
CSGQGVDTQYF
>TRBV5-6|-|-|14|TRBJ2-7
TGTGCCAGCAGCACGGACAGCCTAATTTACGAGCAGTACTTC
CASSTDSLIYEQYF
>TRBV27|-|-|14|TRBJ2-4
TGTGCCAGCAGTTTAACCGGGGTCCGTTTTATTCAGTACTTC
CASSLTGVRFIQYF
>TRBV4-1|few|-|17|TRBJ1-1
TGCGCCAGCAGCCAAAGTGTGCAGGCCCGGGGAACTGCTGAAGCTTTCTTT
CASSQSVQARGTAEAFF
>TRBV24-1|-|TRBD2|15|TRBJ2-2
TGTGCCACCAGTGCCCCGGGACTAGGCACCGGGGAGCTGTTTTTT
CATSAPGLGTGELFF
>TRBV5-1|-|TRBD2|20|TRBJ2-5
TGCGCCAGCAGCGTCACCGGGACTAGCGGGTCCGGCCAATTTAAAGAGACCCAGTACTTC
CASSVTGTSGSGQFKETQYF
>TRBV18|-|TRBD1|14|TRBJ1-1
TGTGCCAGCTCACCCGCAGGGGGCAACACTGAAGCTTTCTTT
CASSPAGGNTEAFF
>TRBV12-3/TRBV12-4|-|-|11|TRBJ1-1
TGTGCCAGCACCTTCGGGGAGGAAGCTTTCTTT
CASTFGEEAFF
>TRBV6-5|-|-|13|TRBJ1-4
TGTGCCAGCAGTTACTCTAGGGGTGAAAAACTGTTTTTT
CASSYSRGEKLFF
>TRBV5-1|-|-|13|TRBJ1-1
TGCGCCAGCAGCTTGATCAAGAACACTGAAGCTTTCTTT
CASSLIKNTEAFF
>TRBV5-1|-|TRBD2|13|TRBJ2-7
TGCGCCAGCACTACGGGAGGGGCCCACGAGCAGTACTTC
CASTTGGAHEQYF
>TRBV5-4|-|-|13|TRBJ2-3
TGTGCCAGCAGCTTTGGGCACACAGATACGCAGTATTTT
CASSFGHTDTQYF
>TRBV6-6|once|TRBD2|16|TRBJ2-3
TGTGCCAGCAGTATCGCCCTAGCGGGGGGCACAGATACGCAGTATTTT
CASSIALAGGTDTQYF
>TRBV27|-|-|15|TRBJ1-5
TGTGCCAGCAGTTTAGGACAATTGGGCAATCAGCCCCAGCATTTT
CASSLGQLGNQPQHF
>TRBV4-1|-|-|14|TRBJ1-1
TGCGCCAGCAGCCAAGACACGGTGAACACTGAAGCTTTCTTT
CASSQDTVNTEAFF
>TRBV2|-|TRBD1|15|TRBJ1-2
TGTGCCAGCAGCGGTCGACAGGGGGCGATCGATGGCTACACCTTC
CASSGRQGAIDGYTF
>TRBV5-1|-|TRBD1|17|TRBJ2-3
TGCGCCAGCAGCTCCCCATTGTGGGACAGGGCCCCGGATACGCAGTATTTT
CASSSPLWDRAPDTQYF
>TRBV2|-|-|12|TRBJ1-6
TGTGCCGGGACCGAGGACAGTTCACCCCTCCACTTT
CAGTEDSSPLHF
>TRBV9|-|-|15|TRBJ1-2
TGTGCCAGCAGCCGAATCGACAACCCTAACTATGGCTACACCTTC
CASSRIDNPNYGYTF
>TRBV29-1|-|TRBD2|13|TRBJ2-1
TGCAGCGTTGTTAGCGGGGCCAACAATGAGCAGTTCTTC
CSVVSGANNEQFF
>TRBV10-3|-|TRBD1|13|TRBJ1-2
TGTGCCACCGACGCCGGGACAGGGAATGGCTACACCTTC
CATDAGTGNGYTF
>TRBV3-1/TRBV3-2|-|-|13|TRBJ1-2
TGTGCCAGCACTCAAGGAGGGCGGGATGGCTACACCTTC
CASTQGGRDGYTF
>TRBV7-2|-|TRBD1|14|TRBJ2-5
TGTGCCAGCAGCCAGGGACAGGGGGCAGAGACCCAGTACTTC
CASSQGQGAETQYF
>TRBV7-3|-|TRBD1|16|TRBJ1-6
TGTGCCAGCAGCTTGAGGACCGGGACAGCTAATTCACCCCTCCACTTT
CASSLRTGTANSPLHF
>TRBV6-6|-|TRBD1|13|TRBJ2-7
TGTGCCAGCAATCAGGGACAGGGCGACGAGCAGTACTTC
CASNQGQGDEQYF
>TRBV28|-|TRBD1|15|TRBJ2-7
TGTGCCAGCACCGCTCCCGGGACAGGGATCTACGAGCAGTACTTC
CASTAPGTGIYEQYF
>TRBV7-8|-|TRBD1|15|TRBJ1-1
TGTGCCAGCAGCCTCGAGGACAGGTGGGACACTGAAGCTTTCTTT
CASSLEDRWDTEAFF
>TRBV24-1|-|TRBD2|15|TRBJ2-1
TGTGCCACCAGTGAACAGCGGGGATCCTACAATGAGCAGTTCTTC
CATSEQRGSYNEQFF
>TRBV2|-|-|14|TRBJ1-1
TGTGCCAGCAGTCCCGTGAGTCGGAACACTGAAGCTTTCTTT
CASSPVSRNTEAFF
>TRBV4-1|-|-|15|TRBJ1-5
TGCGCCAGCAGCCGATCGGGGGAGGGTGGTCAGCCCCAGCATTTT
CASSRSGEGGQPQHF
>TRBV29-1|few|-|13|TRBJ1-5
TGCAGCTCGGAACTCAGGTTCAATCAGCCCCAGCATTTT
CSSELRFNQPQHF
>TRBV10-2|-|TRBD2|18|TRBJ2-3
TGCGCCAGCAGTGAGCCCCGGCTAGCGGGGGGTAGCACAGATACGCAGTATTTT
CASSEPRLAGGSTDTQYF
>TRBV3-1/TRBV3-2|-|-|15|TRBJ2-5
TGTGCCAGCAGCCAAAACGCGGGTCGCGGGGAGACCCAGTACTTC
CASSQNAGRGETQYF
>TRBV4-1|-|TRBD1|14|TRBJ2-5
TGCGCCAGCAGCCACAGGACAGGTCAAGAGACCCAGTACTTC
CASSHRTGQETQYF
>TRBV29-1|-|-|13|TRBJ2-7
TGCAGCGCTACGGTCCCAAGCTCCTACGAGCAGTACTTC
CSATVPSSYEQYF
>TRBV25-1|-|-|13|TRBJ1-6
TGTGCCAGCAGTGAATATAGGGGTTCACCCCTCCACTTT
CASSEYRGSPLHF
>TRBV7-2|-|-|14|TRBJ2-5
TGTGCCAGCAGCCCGCAGACGGGAAGTGAGACCCAGTACTTC
CASSPQTGSETQYF
>TRBV6-5|-|-|14|TRBJ2-7
TGTGCCAGCAGTTATGTCCAGTGGGGCTCCGAGCAGTACTTC
CASSYVQWGSEQYF
>TRBV9|-|TRBD1|16|TRBJ2-2
TGTGCCAGCAGCGTCACCCAGGGGGCGGACACCGGGGAGCTGTTTTTT
CASSVTQGADTGELFF
>TRBV27|-|-|14|TRBJ2-7
TGTGCCAGCAGTTTTCCAGGACAGATTTACGAGCAGTACTTC
CASSFPGQIYEQYF
>TRBV18|once|TRBD1|15|TRBJ1-4
TGTGCCAGCTCACCACAGGACAGGCCCGGGGAAAAACTGTTTTTT
CASSPQDRPGEKLFF